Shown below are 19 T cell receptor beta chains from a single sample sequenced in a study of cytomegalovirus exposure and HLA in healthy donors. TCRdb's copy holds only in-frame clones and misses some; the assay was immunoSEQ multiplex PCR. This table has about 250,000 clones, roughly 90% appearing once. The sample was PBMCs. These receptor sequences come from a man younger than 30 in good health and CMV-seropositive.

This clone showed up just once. For the CDR3, the DNA is TGTGCCTGGAGTGTTCGCTCTGGAAACACCATATATTTT. It translates to CAWSVRSGNTIYF. V usage is TRBV30 and J usage is TRBJ1-3; no reliable D call. Deletions cut 0 bases from V and 0 bases from J, with 3 bases between. The germline CDR1 and CDR2 sequences are GTSNPN and SVGIG (reference sequence). The CDR3 sequence is 13 residues long.

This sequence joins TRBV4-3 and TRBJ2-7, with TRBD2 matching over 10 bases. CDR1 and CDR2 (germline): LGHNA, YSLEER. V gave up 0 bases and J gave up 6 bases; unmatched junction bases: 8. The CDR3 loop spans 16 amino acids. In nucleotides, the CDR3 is TGCGCCAGCAGCCAAGATGGGCTAGCGGGAGCCCGCGAGCAGTACTTC. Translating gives CASSQDGLAGAREQYF.

The CDR3 DNA is TGTGCCAGCAGTTTCGACGGTGCCTACGAGCAGTACTTC. Its translation is CASSFDGAYEQYF. The chain has TRBV27 and TRBJ2-7; D call uncertain. Germline V gene sequence: CDR1 MNHEY, CDR2 SMNVEV (reference sequence). The CDR3 contains 13 residues. V lost 3 bases to trimming and J lost 2 bases, with 8 bases between them.

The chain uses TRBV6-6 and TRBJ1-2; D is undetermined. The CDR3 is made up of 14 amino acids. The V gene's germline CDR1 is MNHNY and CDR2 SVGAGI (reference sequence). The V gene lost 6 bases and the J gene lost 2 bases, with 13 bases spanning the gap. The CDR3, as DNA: TGTGCCAGCAGCTACCGGCGGGCGAACTATGGCTACACCTTC. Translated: CASSYRRANYGYTF.

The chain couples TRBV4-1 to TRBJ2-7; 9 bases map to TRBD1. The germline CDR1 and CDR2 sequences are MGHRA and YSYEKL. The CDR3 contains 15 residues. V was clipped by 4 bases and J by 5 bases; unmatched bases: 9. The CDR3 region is CASSPSGTGRHEQYF. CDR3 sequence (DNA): TGCGCCAGCAGCCCATCCGGGACAGGGAGGCACGAGCAGTACTTC.

The CDR3 nucleotides read TGTGCCAGCAGTTACTCGGTCGAGGTCCCCGGGGAGCTGTTTTTT. Translation gives CASSYSVEVPGELFF. This rearrangement joins TRBV6-5 to TRBJ2-2; D is undetermined. V gave up 0 bases and J gave up 6 bases, with 11 bases separating them. This CDR3 comprises 15 residues. The germline CDR1 and CDR2 sequences are MNHEY and SVGAGI.

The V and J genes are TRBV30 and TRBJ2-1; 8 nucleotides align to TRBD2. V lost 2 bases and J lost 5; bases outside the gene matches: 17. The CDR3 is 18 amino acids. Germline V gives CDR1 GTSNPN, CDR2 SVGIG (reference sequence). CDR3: CAWSTGWRAAGVDNEQFF. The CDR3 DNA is TGTGCCTGGAGTACCGGGTGGAGGGCAGCGGGAGTCGACAATGAGCAGTTCTTC.

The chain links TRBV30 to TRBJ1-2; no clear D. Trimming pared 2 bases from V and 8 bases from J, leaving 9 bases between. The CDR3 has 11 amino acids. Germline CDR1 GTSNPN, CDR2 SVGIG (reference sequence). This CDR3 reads CAWSRMSGYTF. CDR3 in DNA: TGTGCCTGGAGTCGAATGAGCGGCTACACCTTC.

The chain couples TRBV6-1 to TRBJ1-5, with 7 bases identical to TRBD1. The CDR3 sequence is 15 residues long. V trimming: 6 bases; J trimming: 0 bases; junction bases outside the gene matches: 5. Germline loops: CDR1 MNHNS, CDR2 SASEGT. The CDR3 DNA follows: TGTGCCAGCAGGACGACAGGGTATAGCAATCAGCCCCAGCATTTT. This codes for CASRTTGYSNQPQHF.

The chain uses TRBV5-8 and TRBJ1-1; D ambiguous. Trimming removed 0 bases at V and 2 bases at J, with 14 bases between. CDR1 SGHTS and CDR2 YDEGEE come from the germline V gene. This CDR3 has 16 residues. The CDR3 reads CASSLEGYPSNTEAFF. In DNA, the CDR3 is TGTGCCAGCAGCTTGGAAGGATACCCGAGCAACACTGAAGCTTTCTTT.

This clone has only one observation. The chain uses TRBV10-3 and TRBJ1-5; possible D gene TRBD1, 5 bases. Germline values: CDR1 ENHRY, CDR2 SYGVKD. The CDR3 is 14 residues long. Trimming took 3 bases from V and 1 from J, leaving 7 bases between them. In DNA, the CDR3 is TGTGCCATCAGTGACCAGGGAAGCAATCAGCCCCAGCATTTT. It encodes CAISDQGSNQPQHF.

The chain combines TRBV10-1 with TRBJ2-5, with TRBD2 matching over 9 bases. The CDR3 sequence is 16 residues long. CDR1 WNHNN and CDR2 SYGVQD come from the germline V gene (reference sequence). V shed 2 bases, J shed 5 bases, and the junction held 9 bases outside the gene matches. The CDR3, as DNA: TGCGCCAGCAGTGAGAGGGGGCTAGCGGGATTCGAGACCCAGTACTTC. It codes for CASSERGLAGFETQYF.

The CDR3 loop reads CSAMGHEQYF. CDR3 DNA: TGCAGTGCTATGGGGCACGAGCAGTACTTC. The rearrangement links TRBV20-1 to TRBJ2-7, with D perhaps TRBD1 (5 bases). Trimming pared 4 bases from V and 5 bases from J, leaving 6 bases between. The CDR3 totals 10 residues. Germline V gene lookup returns CDR1 DFQATT and CDR2 SNEGSKA (reference sequence).

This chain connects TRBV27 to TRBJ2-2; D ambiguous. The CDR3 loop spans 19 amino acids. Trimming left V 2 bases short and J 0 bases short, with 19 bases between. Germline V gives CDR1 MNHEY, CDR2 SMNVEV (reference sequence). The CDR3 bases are TGTGCCAGCAGTTTAACTAAGGAAGACATGCTCGCGAACACCGGGGAGCTGTTTTTT. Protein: CASSLTKEDMLANTGELFF.

Here the CDR3 reads CASSPTSSYEQYF. CDR3 sequence (DNA): TGTGCCAGCAGTCCGACTTCCTCCTACGAGCAGTACTTC. The gene calls are TRBV27 and TRBJ2-7; D gene unclear. The CDR3 is 13 residues long. Germline CDR1 and CDR2: MNHEY and SMNVEV (reference sequence). The germline V and J ends were trimmed by 5 bases and 0 bases, with 8 bases remaining between them.

The CDR3 DNA reads TGTGCCAGCAGTTTGGGCATGACAGGGGCTATGAACACTGAAGCTTTCTTT. Amino acid sequence: CASSLGMTGAMNTEAFF. J is TRBJ1-1 and V is TRBV27; 8 bases are a match to TRBD1. Germline lookup yields CDR1 MNHEY and CDR2 SMNVEV (reference sequence). The CDR3 is made up of 17 amino acids. With V trimmed by 3 bases and J by 0 bases, 9 bases remained unmatched.

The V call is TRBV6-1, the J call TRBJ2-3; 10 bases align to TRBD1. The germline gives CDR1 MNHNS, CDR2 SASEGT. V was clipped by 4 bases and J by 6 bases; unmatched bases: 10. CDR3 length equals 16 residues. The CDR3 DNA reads TGTGCCAGCAGTGGATCGGGACAGGGGCCATGGGATACGCAGTATTTT. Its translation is CASSGSGQGPWDTQYF.

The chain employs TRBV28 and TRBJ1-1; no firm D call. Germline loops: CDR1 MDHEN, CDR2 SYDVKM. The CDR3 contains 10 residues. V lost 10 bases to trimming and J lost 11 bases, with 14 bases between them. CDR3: CATVGLWAFF. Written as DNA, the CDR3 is TGTGCCACCGTCGGCTTGTGGGCTTTCTTT.

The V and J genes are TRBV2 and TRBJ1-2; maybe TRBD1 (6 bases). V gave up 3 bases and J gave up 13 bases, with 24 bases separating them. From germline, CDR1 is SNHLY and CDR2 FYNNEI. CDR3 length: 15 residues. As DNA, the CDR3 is TGTGCCAGCAGTGATCAGACCGGGACATGGACAATCTCCACCTTC. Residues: CASSDQTGTWTISTF.